This note documents a single TCR beta chain sequence. Clones were sequenced by immunoSEQ multiplex PCR, and TCRdb holds only the in-frame ones, with some missing. The sample consists of about 140,000 clones, 76% of them appearing once. The data were taken from a study of blood T cell repertoires in COVID-19. CDR3 length equals 14 residues. Germline V gives CDR1 MGHRA, CDR2 YSYEKL. V was cut by 3 bases and J by 1 base, with 7 bases left in between. Sequencing was done on a sample of peripheral blood. The chain has TRBV4-1 and TRBJ2-4; the D is unclear. This clonotype originated in a woman older than 75 with active or convalescent COVID-19. The chain's CDR3 is CASSQSVAKNIQYF. CDR3 coding DNA: TGCGCCAGCAGCCAGTCAGTTGCCAAAAACATTCAGTACTTC.